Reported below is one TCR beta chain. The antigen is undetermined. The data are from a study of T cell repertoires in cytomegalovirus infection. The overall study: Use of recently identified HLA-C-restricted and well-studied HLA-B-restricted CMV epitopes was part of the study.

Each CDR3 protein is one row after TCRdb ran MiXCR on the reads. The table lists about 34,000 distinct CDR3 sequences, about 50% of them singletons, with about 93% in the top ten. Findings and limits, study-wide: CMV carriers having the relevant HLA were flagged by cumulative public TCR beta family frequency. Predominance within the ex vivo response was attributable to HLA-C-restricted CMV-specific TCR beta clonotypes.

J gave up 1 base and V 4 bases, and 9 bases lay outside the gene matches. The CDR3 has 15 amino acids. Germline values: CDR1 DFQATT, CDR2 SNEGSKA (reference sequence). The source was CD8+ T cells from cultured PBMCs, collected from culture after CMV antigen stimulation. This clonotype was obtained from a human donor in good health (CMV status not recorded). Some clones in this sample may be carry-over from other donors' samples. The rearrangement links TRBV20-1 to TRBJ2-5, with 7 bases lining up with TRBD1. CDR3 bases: TGCAGTGCTACCTGGACAGGAGCAAGCCAAGAGACCCAGTACTTC. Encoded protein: CSATWTGASQETQYF.